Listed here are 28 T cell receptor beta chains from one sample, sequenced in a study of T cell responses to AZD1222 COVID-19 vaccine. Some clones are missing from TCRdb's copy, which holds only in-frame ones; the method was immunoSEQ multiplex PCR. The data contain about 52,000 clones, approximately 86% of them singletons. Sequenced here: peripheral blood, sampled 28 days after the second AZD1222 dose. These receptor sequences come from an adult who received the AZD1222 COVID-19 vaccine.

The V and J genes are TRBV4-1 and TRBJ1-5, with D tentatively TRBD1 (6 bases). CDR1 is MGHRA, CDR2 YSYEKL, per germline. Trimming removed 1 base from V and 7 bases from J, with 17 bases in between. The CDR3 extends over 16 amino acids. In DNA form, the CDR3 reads TGCGCCAGCAGCCAAGTACCCGGGGGGCTCCAGCAGCCCCAGCATTTT. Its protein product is CASSQVPGGLQQPQHF.

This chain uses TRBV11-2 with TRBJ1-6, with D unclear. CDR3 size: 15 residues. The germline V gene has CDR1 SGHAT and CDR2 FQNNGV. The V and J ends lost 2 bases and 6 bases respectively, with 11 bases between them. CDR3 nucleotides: TGTGCCAGCAGCTTACGAGGTGCCTTTAATTCACCCCTCCACTTT. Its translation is CASSLRGAFNSPLHF.

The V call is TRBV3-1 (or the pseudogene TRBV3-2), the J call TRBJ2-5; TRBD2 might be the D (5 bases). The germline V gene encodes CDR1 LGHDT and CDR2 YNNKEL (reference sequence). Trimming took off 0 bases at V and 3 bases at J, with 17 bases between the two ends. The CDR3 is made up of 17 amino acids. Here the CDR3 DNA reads TGTGCCAGCAGCCAAGATTTTCCGACCCGGGGAGAAGAGACCCAGTACTTC. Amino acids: CASSQDFPTRGEETQYF.

The CDR3 DNA reads as TGTGCCAGCAGTTACTCCCAGGCGACTAACTATGGCTACACCTTC. This encodes CASSYSQATNYGYTF. This chain connects TRBV6-5 to TRBJ1-2; D gene ambiguous. With 0 bases removed from V and 0 bases from J, the gap between germline ends came to 8 bases. The CDR3 covers 15 residues. Looked up from germline, CDR1 is MNHEY and CDR2 is SVGAGI.

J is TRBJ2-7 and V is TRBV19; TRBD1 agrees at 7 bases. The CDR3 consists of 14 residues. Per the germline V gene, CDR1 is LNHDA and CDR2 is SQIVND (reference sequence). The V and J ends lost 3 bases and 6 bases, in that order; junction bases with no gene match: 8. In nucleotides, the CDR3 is TGTGCCAGTAGTATCAGAGAGGGGGCTCTCGAGCAGTACTTC. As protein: CASSIREGALEQYF.

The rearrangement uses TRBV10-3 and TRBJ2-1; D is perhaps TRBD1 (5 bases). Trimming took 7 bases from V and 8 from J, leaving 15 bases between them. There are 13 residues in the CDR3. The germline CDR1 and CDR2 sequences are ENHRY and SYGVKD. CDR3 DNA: TGTGCCATCAAGGGCGCAGGACATGATGAGCAGTTCTTC. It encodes CAIKGAGHDEQFF.

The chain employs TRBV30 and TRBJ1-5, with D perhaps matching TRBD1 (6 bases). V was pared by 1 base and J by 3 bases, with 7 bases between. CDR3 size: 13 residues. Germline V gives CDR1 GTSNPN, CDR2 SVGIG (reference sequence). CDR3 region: CAWSGQDNQPQHF. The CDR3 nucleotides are TGTGCCTGGAGTGGACAGGACAATCAGCCCCAGCATTTT.

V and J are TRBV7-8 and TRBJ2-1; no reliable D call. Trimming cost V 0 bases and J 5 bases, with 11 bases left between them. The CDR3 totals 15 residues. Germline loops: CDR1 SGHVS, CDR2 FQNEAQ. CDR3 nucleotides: TGTGCCAGCAGCTTAGCAGGAGCGAGGCACAATGAGCAGTTCTTC. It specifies CASSLAGARHNEQFF. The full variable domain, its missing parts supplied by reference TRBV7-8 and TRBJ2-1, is GAGVSQSPRYKVAKRGQDVALRCDPISGHVSLFWYQQALGQGPEFLTYFQNEAQLDKSGLPSDRFFAERPEGSVSTLKIQRTQQEDSAVYLCASSLAGARHNEQFFGPGTRLTVL.

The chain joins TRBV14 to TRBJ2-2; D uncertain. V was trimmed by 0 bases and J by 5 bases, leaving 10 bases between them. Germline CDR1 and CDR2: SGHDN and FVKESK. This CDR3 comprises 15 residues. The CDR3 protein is CASSQDRRGTGELFF. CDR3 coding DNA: TGTGCCAGCAGCCAAGATAGGCGAGGAACCGGGGAGCTGTTTTTT.

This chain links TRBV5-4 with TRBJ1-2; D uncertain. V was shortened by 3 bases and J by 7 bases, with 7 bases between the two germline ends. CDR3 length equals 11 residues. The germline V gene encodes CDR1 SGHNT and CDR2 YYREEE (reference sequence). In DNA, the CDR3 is TGTGCCAGCAGCTCGACCGTTGGCTACACCTTC. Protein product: CASSSTVGYTF. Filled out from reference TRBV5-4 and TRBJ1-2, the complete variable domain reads ETGVTQSPTHLIKTRGQQVTLRCSSQSGHNTVSWYQQALGQGPQFIFQYYREEENGRGNFPPRFSGLQFPNYSSELNVNALELDDSALYLCASSSTVGYTFGSGTRLTVV.

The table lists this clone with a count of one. The DNA of the CDR3 is TGCGCCAGCAGCTTGGAAGCGGGACAATCCCTACGCACAGATACGCAGTATTTT. It translates to CASSLEAGQSLRTDTQYF. The rearrangement joins TRBV5-1 to TRBJ2-3; possible D gene TRBD2, 7 bases. Germline V lookup: CDR1 SGHRS, CDR2 YFSETQ. V was pared by 0 bases and J by 1 base, with 18 bases between. The length of the CDR3 is 18 residues. Based on the CDR3 plus reference TRBV5-1 and TRBJ2-3, the full variable domain is KAGVTQTPRYLIKTRGQQVTLSCSPISGHRSVSWYQQTPGQGLQFLFEYFSETQRNKGNFPGRFSGRQFSNSRSEMNVSTLELGDSALYLCASSLEAGQSLRTDTQYFGPGTRLTVL.

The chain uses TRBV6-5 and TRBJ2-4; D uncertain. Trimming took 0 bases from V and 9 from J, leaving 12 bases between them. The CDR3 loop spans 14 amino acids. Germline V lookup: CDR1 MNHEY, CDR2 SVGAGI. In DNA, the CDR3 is TGTGCCAGCAGTTACTCAGCGCGGATCGGCATTCAGTACTTC. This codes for CASSYSARIGIQYF.

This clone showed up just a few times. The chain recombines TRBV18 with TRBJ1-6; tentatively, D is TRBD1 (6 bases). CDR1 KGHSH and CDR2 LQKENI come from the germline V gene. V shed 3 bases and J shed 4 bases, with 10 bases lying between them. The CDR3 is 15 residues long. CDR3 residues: CASSPGARYNSPLHF. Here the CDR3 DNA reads TGTGCCAGCTCACCGGGGGCCAGGTATAATTCACCCCTCCACTTT.

The CDR3 sequence is CASKQALAPNQPQHF. The CDR3 nucleotides read TGTGCCAGCAAACAGGCCCTAGCCCCCAATCAGCCCCAGCATTTT. This sequence joins TRBV2 and TRBJ1-5, with D perhaps TRBD1 (5 bases). The CDR3 loop spans 15 amino acids. Per germline, CDR1 SNHLY and CDR2 FYNNEI. V was trimmed by 7 bases and J by 3 bases, leaving 16 bases between them.

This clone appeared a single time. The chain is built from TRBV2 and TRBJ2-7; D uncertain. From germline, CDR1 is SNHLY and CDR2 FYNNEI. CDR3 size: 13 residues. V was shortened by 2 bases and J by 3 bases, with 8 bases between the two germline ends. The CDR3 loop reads CASSESADYEQYF. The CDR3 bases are TGTGCCAGCAGTGAAAGTGCGGACTACGAGCAGTACTTC.

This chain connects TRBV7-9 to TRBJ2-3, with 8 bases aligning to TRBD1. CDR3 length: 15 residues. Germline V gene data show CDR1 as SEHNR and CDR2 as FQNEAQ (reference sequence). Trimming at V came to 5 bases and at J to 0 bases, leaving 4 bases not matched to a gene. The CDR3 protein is CASSPGTGSTDTQYF. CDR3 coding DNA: TGTGCCAGCAGCCCTGGGACAGGCAGCACAGATACGCAGTATTTT. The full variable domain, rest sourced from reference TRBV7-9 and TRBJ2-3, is DTGVSQNPRHKITKRGQNVTFRCDPISEHNRLYWYRQTLGQGPEFLTYFQNEAQLEKSRLLSDRFSAERPKGSFSTLEIQRTEQGDSAMYLCASSPGTGSTDTQYFGPGTRLTVL.

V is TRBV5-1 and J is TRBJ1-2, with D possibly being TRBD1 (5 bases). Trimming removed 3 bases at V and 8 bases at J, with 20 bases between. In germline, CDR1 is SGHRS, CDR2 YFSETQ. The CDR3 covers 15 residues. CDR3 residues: CASSSRGDPRTGYTF. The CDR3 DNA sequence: TGCGCCAGCAGCTCCCGGGGGGATCCCAGAACGGGCTACACCTTC.

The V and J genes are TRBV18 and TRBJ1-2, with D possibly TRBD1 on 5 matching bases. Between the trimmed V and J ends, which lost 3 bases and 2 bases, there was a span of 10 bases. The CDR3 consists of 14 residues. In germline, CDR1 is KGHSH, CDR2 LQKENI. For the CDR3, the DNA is TGTGCCAGCTCACCGAGGGACCACAACTATGGCTACACCTTC. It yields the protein CASSPRDHNYGYTF.

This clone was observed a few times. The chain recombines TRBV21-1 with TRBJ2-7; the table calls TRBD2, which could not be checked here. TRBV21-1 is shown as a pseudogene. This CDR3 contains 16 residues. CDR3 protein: CASSKARAASSYEQYF. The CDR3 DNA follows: TGTGCCAGCAGCAAAGCGCGGGCAGCAAGCTCCTACGAGCAGTACTTC.

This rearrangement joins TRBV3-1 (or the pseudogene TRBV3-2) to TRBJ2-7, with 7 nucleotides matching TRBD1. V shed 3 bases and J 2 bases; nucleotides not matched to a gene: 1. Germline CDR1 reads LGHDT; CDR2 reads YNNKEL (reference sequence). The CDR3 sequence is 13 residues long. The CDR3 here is CASSQDRPYEQYF. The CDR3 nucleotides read TGTGCCAGCAGCCAGGACAGGCCCTACGAGCAGTACTTC.

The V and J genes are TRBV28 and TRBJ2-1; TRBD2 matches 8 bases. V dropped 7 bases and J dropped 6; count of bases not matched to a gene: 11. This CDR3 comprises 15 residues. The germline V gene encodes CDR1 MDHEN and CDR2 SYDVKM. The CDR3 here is CASIRSGLEGNEQFF. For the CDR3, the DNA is TGTGCCAGCATTCGATCGGGACTAGAAGGCAATGAGCAGTTCTTC. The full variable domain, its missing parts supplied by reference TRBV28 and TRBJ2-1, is DVKVTQSSRYLVKRTGEKVFLECVQDMDHENMFWYRQDPGLGLRLIYFSYDVKMKEKGDIPEGYSVSREKKERFSLILESASTNQTSMYLCASIRSGLEGNEQFFGPGTRLTVL.

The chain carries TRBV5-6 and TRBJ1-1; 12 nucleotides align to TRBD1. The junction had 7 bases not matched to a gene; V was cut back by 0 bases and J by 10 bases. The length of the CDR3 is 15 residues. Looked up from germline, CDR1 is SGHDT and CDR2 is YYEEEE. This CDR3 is CASSLAGTGGGGAFF. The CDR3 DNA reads TGTGCCAGCAGCTTGGCCGGGACAGGGGGCGGGGGAGCTTTCTTT. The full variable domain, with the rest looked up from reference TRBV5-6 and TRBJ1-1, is DAGVTQSPTHLIKTRGQQVTLRCSPKSGHDTVSWYQQALGQGPQFIFQYYEEEERQRGNFPDRFSGHQFPNYSSELNVNALLLGDSALYLCASSLAGTGGGGAFFGQGTRLTVV.

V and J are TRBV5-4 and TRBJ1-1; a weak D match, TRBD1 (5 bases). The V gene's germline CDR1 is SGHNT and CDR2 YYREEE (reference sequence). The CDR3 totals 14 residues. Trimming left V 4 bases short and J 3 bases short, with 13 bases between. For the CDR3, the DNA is TGTGCCAGCAGCGCCCTTAGGGGTGACACTGAAGCTTTCTTT. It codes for CASSALRGDTEAFF.

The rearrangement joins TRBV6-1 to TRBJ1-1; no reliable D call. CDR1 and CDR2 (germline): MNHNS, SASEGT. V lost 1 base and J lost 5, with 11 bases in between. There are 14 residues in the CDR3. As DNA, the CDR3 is TGTGCCAGCAGTGAAGTCAACAGAAAGACTGAAGCTTTCTTT. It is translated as CASSEVNRKTEAFF.

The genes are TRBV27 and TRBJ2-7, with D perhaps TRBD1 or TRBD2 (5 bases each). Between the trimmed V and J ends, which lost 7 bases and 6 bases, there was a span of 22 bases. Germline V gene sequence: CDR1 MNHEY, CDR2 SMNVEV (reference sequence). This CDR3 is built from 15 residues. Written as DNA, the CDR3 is TGTGCCAGCAAAGGGGTCCGGGACGGCACGTCCGAGCAGTACTTC. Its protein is CASKGVRDGTSEQYF.

The CDR3 coding sequence is TGTGCCAGCAGCCTGGGACTAGCGATTTTCCACGAGCAGTACTTC. Protein product: CASSLGLAIFHEQYF. V is TRBV9 and J is TRBJ2-7; 10 bases match TRBD2. Germline V gives CDR1 SGDLS, CDR2 YYNGEE. The length of the CDR3 is 15 residues. V was clipped by 4 bases and J by 5 bases; unmatched bases: 9.

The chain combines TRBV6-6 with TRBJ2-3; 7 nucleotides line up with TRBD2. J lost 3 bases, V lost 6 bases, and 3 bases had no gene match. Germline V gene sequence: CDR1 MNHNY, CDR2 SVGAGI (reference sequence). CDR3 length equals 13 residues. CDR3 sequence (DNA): TGTGCCAGCAGGTACGGGAGGACAGATACGCAGTATTTT. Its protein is CASRYGRTDTQYF.

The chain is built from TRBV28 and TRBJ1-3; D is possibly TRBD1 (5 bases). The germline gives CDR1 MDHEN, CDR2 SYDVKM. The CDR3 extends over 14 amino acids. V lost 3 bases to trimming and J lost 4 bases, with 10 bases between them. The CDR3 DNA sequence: TGTGCCAGCAGTTTTGAGGGGTCCGGAAACACCATATATTTT. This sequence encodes CASSFEGSGNTIYF. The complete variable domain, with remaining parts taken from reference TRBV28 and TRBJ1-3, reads DVKVTQSSRYLVKRTGEKVFLECVQDMDHENMFWYRQDPGLGLRLIYFSYDVKMKEKGDIPEGYSVSREKKERFSLILESASTNQTSMYLCASSFEGSGNTIYFGEGSWLTVV.